This TCR beta chain was recovered during a study of cytomegalovirus exposure and HLA in healthy donors (dated by TCRdb to 2015 to 2018). For context, the study as a whole: An earlier analysis of approximately 550 of the donors reported approximately 270 Gb of sequence data and roughly 110 million unique TCR beta sequences from some 180 million T cells. About 280 gigabases of sequencing data and some 85 million unique TCR sequences were included in an early release covering under 650 HLA-typed donors. Of the 350 to 450 genotyped donors, around 81% fell in the genetic ancestry cluster associated with self-reported Caucasian donors. The study aimed to test whether cataloging public T cell receptors could reveal signatures of past pathogen exposure. The study used immunosequencing to profile the T cell repertoires of approximately 690 subjects and linked those repertoires to cytomegalovirus serostatus. Along with the approximately 600-subject first cohort, a separate validation cohort of roughly 110 different subjects was used. To predict cytomegalovirus infection status, the study combined high-throughput TCR immunosequencing, statistical association of individual TCRs with disease status, and machine learning. In a later analysis, previously published TCR beta repertoires from some 640 donors were re-analyzed and high-resolution HLA genotyping was added so that TCR occurrence patterns could be studied. The later analysis used no new phenotypic data to find candidate immune exposures, relying instead on TCR beta sequences and their occurrence across donors. An earlier analysis of about 600 of the donors used high-throughput TCR beta sequencing to judge whether each TCR beta V gene segment behaved as functional or pseudogenic. Donor age, sex, ethnicity and CMV serostatus were compiled alongside the repertoire data. A later genetic analysis took genome-wide SNP genotypes for about three fifths of the 666 donors and used that subset as a discovery cohort. All discovery cohort repertoires had been generated on a single sequencing platform. Both class I and class II loci were covered by HLA typing, at four-digit resolution. Typing coverage varied by locus: roughly 629-640 donors for A, B, C, DRB1 and DQB1; some 520 for DQA1; around 610 for DPA1; roughly 450 for DPB1. A few DR-DQ haplotypes were treated as single units for association and clustering because of strong linkage in the cohort. On average, around 240,000 unique TCR beta nucleotide sequences were sequenced per donor among 398 genotyped donors of the cohort, with 15% to 20% of those sequences being non-productive. On the study overall, not on this receptor specifically: Sequencing depth was assumed to be roughly uniform across donors in the presence/absence analyses, though that assumption may not hold. V-gene and J-gene trimming of TCR beta chains was associated with a missense DCLRE1C variant in a later genetic analysis, and the association was replicated in an independent cohort. A later analysis reported that several top co-occurrence clusters appeared linked to parvovirus B19, influenza, CMV and Epstein-Barr virus. In a later analysis, most CMV-associated TCR beta chains were found to appear HLA-restricted, with HLA associations seemingly driven largely by CMV exposure. A total of 150 or so TCR beta chains were listed by the study as associated with cytomegalovirus. HLA typing was unavailable for some donors at each locus, so association tests used only the typed subset. Cytomegalovirus status was reported to be diagnosed by the classifier with high specificity and sensitivity in both the original and validation cohorts. A later analysis found that HLA-associated TCR beta chains were more clonally expanded and had lower generation probabilities than equally common non-associated chains. A cluster of highly shared sequence variants was judged likely to represent a technical artifact of the sequencing pipeline. According to a later analysis, TCR association rates differed among HLA loci, with DRB1 alleles showing the most associated TCRs and HLA-C alleles showing the fewest. In vitro tests confirmed that a few of the cytomegalovirus-associated TCR beta chains recognize cytomegalovirus antigens. The authors suggested that the approach could potentially be extended to other disease states and immunological phenotypes. A later genetic analysis reported fewer N-insertions in productive TCRs among donors in an Asian-associated ancestry cluster than the roughly 720-donor mean. Because the 87-base-pair reads could not distinguish some IMGT-functional V segments, including TRBV6-2 and TRBV6-3, those segments were excluded. Strong co-occurrence of HLA alleles, especially DR and DQ, made assigning TCR associations to individual alleles difficult. While some public TCRs were present in many individuals, most TCR sequences turned up only very rarely across donors. Linkage disequilibrium might explain the correlated functional status among segregating V segments, but an unknown experimental factor could not be excluded. A further reported finding was that TCR beta sequences accurately predicted the HLA-A and HLA-B alleles for most subjects in the first cohort. The only immune exposure information available for the cohort was CMV serostatus. In an earlier analysis of around 500 of the donors, most TCR beta V segments appeared in productive rearrangements about 87% or about 30% of the time, broadly matching IMGT annotations. The cohort was sequenced for TCR beta chains only, and without alpha or paired-chain data the features that could be detected were limited. Specific HLA alleles were associated with 15,000 to 20,000 TCR beta sequences at a false discovery rate of 0.05 in a later analysis. Because counts were too low, fewer than 20 rarely observed V segments, including chromosome 9 orphons, were excluded from the earlier analysis of around 590 of the donors.

Receptors were amplified or captured by the immunoSEQ multiplex PCR assay. A mixture of 60 forward primers for TCR Vbeta segments and 13 reverse primers for TCR Jbeta segments was used in the multiplex PCR. A multiplex PCR assay on genomic DNA amplified the CDR3 region of rearranged TCR beta genes. The amplified TCR beta libraries were sequenced on the Illumina HiSeq System as 87-base-pair reads. The paper's data handling went like this. In a later analysis, around 80 million unique TCR beta chains were counted across the approximately 620 repertoires, and approximately 9.9 million of these chains were shared by at least two donors. Raw reads were error-corrected and collapsed into unique sequences by a nearest-neighbor algorithm in which closely related sequences were merged to remove PCR and sequencing errors. V, D and J gene segments were assigned by aligning CDR3 sequences to IMGT reference sequences. For a sequence to be retained, at least a six-nucleotide match to both a V gene segment and a J gene segment was required. A rearrangement was called productive if the CDR3 had no stop codons and remained in frame with V and J, and every other rearrangement was called non-productive. CDR3 was defined according to IMGT convention as the region running from the second conserved V-encoded cysteine to the conserved J-encoded phenylalanine. Sequences without an unambiguous match to a single V gene segment were excluded from the earlier analysis of a few hundred of the donors. An earlier analysis of fewer than 750 of the donors called V segments functional above 56.7% productive rearrangements and segregating when the between-donor standard deviation exceeded 5%. To diagnose cytomegalovirus status from the catalog of TCR beta chain sequences, a statistical classification framework was built. In a later analysis, TCR nucleotide sequences were compared against IMGT/GENE-DB human TR gene sequences so that V and J genes could be assigned. A later analysis assigned CDR3 sequences and most-parsimonious VDJ recombination scenarios with the TCRdist pipeline. In a later analysis, every TCR beta chain was defined by the combination of its CDR3 amino acid sequence and its V-gene family, and reads without a unique V-gene family were dropped. As a way to deal with suspected cross-contamination and a sequencing artifact, a later analysis dropped approximately 590 nucleotide sequences that were highly shared and had low generation probability. For each public chain, a later analysis derived a clonal expansion index from normalized ranks of inferred template counts within each repertoire. In a later analysis, generation probabilities were computed with a VDJ recombination model fitted to out-of-frame rearrangements, and the resulting probabilities were checked against IGoR. In a later analysis, TCR-TCR, TCR-HLA and TCR-CMV co-occurrence was scored with hypergeometric tests, and a repertoire-size bias correction was applied to TCR pairs. A later analysis estimated false discovery rates by permuting HLA or CMV assignments 20 times. In a later analysis, co-occurring TCRs were grouped using DBSCAN, and TCRdist sequence similarity was added for clustering within HLA-allele-positive subsets. Repertoires with fewer than 30,000 or more than 120,000 public chains, plus five repertoires with anomalous nucleotide sharing, were excluded from co-occurrence clustering. What TCRdb holds here is the immuneACCESS table cut down to in-frame rearrangements. Part of the clones is not present; checked against another copy, under half of the missing clones reflect an unresolved V gene, and the others are unexplained. V and J calls plus clone size are reproduced from that table; the DNA served to infer D and trimming. Within this sample are about 160,000 clones, with approximately 75% of them counted one time only. The top ten constitute approximately 2% of the sample.

The cohort was made up of roughly 670 healthy bone marrow donors. Cohort members were all nominally healthy when sampled, although unrecorded immune exposures were likely present. The donor was CMV seronegative and belonged to the group of 352 seronegative cohort members. Every donor gave a peripheral blood sample, and the peripheral blood mononuclear cells from that sample were used for TCR beta sequencing. Genomic DNA was extracted from the blood cell samples with the Qiagen DNeasy Blood Extraction Kit. This clone was observed a single time. Its recognized antigen is unknown. No clone much larger than this one lies a single base away; base qualities are absent. The CDR3 contains 16 residues, cysteine and phenylalanine counted. CDR3 DNA is the only sequence kept; it has 48 bases, read in frame from the first base. CDR1 SGHAT and CDR2 FQNNGV are derived from the germline V gene. Trimming takes 4 bases off V and 2 bases off J; junction bases not matched to a gene: 6.

The source material was PBMCs. The chain couples TRBV11-2 to TRBJ2-2, and 8 junctional nucleotides match TRBD2. The sequence came from a woman aged 18-29 years in good health and CMV-seronegative. Read as DNA, the sequence is TGTGCCAGCAGCTCGGCAGCGGGAGTTAACACCGGGGAGCTGTTTTTT. This is translated as CASSSAAGVNTGELFF.